The sequence of this T cell receptor (beta chain) was determined in a study of blood T cell repertoires in COVID-19. Looking at the study overall: T cells, B-cell-depleted T cells, or PBMCs supplied cDNA or gDNA.

CDR3 length: 14 amino acids. Germline loops: CDR1 ENHRY, CDR2 SYGVKD. V lost 7 bases, J lost 5 bases, and 17 bases lay in between. In the source study's methods: Amplification with reference gene primers provided the estimates of nucleated cell counts. Clones were sequenced by immunoSEQ multiplex PCR, and TCRdb holds only the in-frame ones, with some missing. V, J and clone size are taken as reported in that table, and D and trimming were inferred from the DNA itself. The table lists over 250,000 clones, more than 85% of them singletons. The Seattle site enrolled patients during active infection and followed them longitudinally.

The rearrangement uses TRBV10-3 and TRBJ2-5, with D possibly TRBD1 on 6 matching bases. The receptor was derived from a person aged 18 to 35 with COVID-19, enrolled during active disease. The sequencing sample was made of peripheral blood. DNA of the CDR3: TGTGCCATCAACCAGGACAGCGTAGTGGAGACCCAGTACTTC. Residues: CAINQDSVVETQYF.